This is a list of T cell receptor beta chains from one sample in a study of T cell changes during pregnancy in multiple sclerosis. Method: immunoSEQ multiplex PCR; TCRdb's copy keeps in-frame clones and lacks some. The sample contains some 99,000 clones, 92% of which appear only once. Sequenced material: peripheral blood, taken after pregnancy. These receptors were obtained from a female donor in good health, enrolled as a control in a pregnancy study. CDR3s include the opening cysteine and the closing phenylalanine or tryptophan. Each record gives: D gene, J gene, V gene, clone size, CDR3 DNA, CDR3 protein. A D gene is named only where the DNA matches it firmly. Clone size is not always given. Where it is, it says once, few, many or a class for expanded clones.

D: -
J: TRBJ2-5
V: TRBV29-1
size: once
DNA: TGCAGCGTTGGCTCACGCGGAAGCCTCCAAGAGACCCAGTACTTC
CDR3: CSVGSRGSLQETQYF

D: -
J: TRBJ2-7
V: TRBV10-3
size: -
DNA: TGTGCCATCAGTGAGTCAGAGGTCAACTCCTACGAGCAGTACTTC
CDR3: CAISESEVNSYEQYF

D: TRBD1
J: TRBJ1-2
V: TRBV15
size: -
DNA: TGTGCCACCAGCAGAGCAAGGACAGGGGTTTTCACCTTC
CDR3: CATSRARTGVFTF

D: TRBD1
J: TRBJ1-1
V: TRBV18
size: -
DNA: TGTGCCAGCTCACCCCGACAGGGGGCGAGGACTGAAGCTTTCTTT
CDR3: CASSPRQGARTEAFF

D: -
J: TRBJ1-3
V: TRBV2
size: -
DNA: TGTGCCAGCAGTCTTAAACAGACCATCTCTGGAAACACCATATATTTT
CDR3: CASSLKQTISGNTIYF

D: -
J: TRBJ1-1
V: TRBV14
size: few
DNA: TGTGCCAGCAGCCAGACGGTGGGCGTTGAAGCTTTCTTT
CDR3: CASSQTVGVEAFF

D: TRBD1
J: TRBJ1-5
V: TRBV2
size: -
DNA: TGTGCCAGCGGACAGGGTTATAGCAATCAGCCCCAGCATTTT
CDR3: CASGQGYSNQPQHF

D: -
J: TRBJ2-7
V: TRBV13
size: -
DNA: TGTGCCAGCAGCTCCACTAGGTCCGGGAACGAGCAGTACTTC
CDR3: CASSSTRSGNEQYF

D: TRBD2
J: TRBJ2-1
V: TRBV6-1
size: -
DNA: TGTGCCAGCAGCGAGGTGGGAGGGCGAGATGAGCAGTTCTTC
CDR3: CASSEVGGRDEQFF

D: -
J: TRBJ1-2
V: TRBV6-1
size: -
DNA: TGTGCCAGCAGTGTAGACAGCTATGGCTACACCTTC
CDR3: CASSVDSYGYTF

D: -
J: TRBJ1-2
V: TRBV6-4
size: -
DNA: TGTGCCAGCAGTGACTCCCCAGGCCACAACTATGGCTACACCTTC
CDR3: CASSDSPGHNYGYTF

D: -
J: TRBJ2-3
V: TRBV4-2
size: once
DNA: TGTGCCAGCAGCCAAGTGGCGACTAGCACAGATACGCAGTATTTT
CDR3: CASSQVATSTDTQYF

D: -
J: TRBJ1-2
V: TRBV5-8
size: once
DNA: TGTGCCAGCAGCCTACAGATGAACTATGGCTACACCTTC
CDR3: CASSLQMNYGYTF

D: -
J: TRBJ2-7
V: TRBV6-6
size: -
DNA: TGTGCCAGCAGTTACCGACTAGTTGTCGAGTCATACGAGCAGTACTTC
CDR3: CASSYRLVVESYEQYF

D: -
J: TRBJ2-6
V: TRBV29-1
size: -
DNA: TGCAGCGTCGAAGCCGCTGGGGCCAACGTCCTGACTTTC
CDR3: CSVEAAGANVLTF

D: -
J: TRBJ2-2
V: TRBV11-3
size: -
DNA: TGTGCCAGCAGCTTAGCGGACAGCTCTAACACCGGGGAGCTGTTTTTT
CDR3: CASSLADSSNTGELFF

D: -
J: TRBJ2-2
V: TRBV5-1
size: -
DNA: TGCGCCAGCGGGCTCACGGGGTCGAACACCGGGGAGCTGTTTTTT
CDR3: CASGLTGSNTGELFF

D: -
J: TRBJ2-2
V: TRBV10-2
size: -
DNA: TGCGCCAGCAGTGGGACTAACACCGGGGAGCTGTTTTTT
CDR3: CASSGTNTGELFF

D: -
J: TRBJ1-1
V: TRBV4-1
size: -
DNA: TGCGCCAGCAGCCTCCAAATGAACACTGAAGCTTTCTTT
CDR3: CASSLQMNTEAFF

D: -
J: TRBJ2-7
V: TRBV7-9
size: -
DNA: TGTGCCAGCAGCACAACAGGGTATAGCTACGAGCAGTACTTC
CDR3: CASSTTGYSYEQYF

D: TRBD2
J: TRBJ2-7
V: TRBV19
size: -
DNA: TGTGCCACCAGGACTAGCGGTACCTACGAGCAGTACTTC
CDR3: CATRTSGTYEQYF

D: -
J: TRBJ2-7
V: TRBV2
size: -
DNA: TGTGCCAGCAGTGAACCGCCTCCTCTAAATTCGGGCGAGCAGTACTTC
CDR3: CASSEPPPLNSGEQYF

D: TRBD1
J: TRBJ1-1
V: TRBV19
size: -
DNA: TGTGCCAGTAGTATAGTGTGGACAGGGATGAACACTGAAGCTTTCTTT
CDR3: CASSIVWTGMNTEAFF

D: -
J: TRBJ1-1
V: TRBV9
size: few
DNA: TGTGCCAGCAGCGTGATGTCGGGGGACACTGAAGCTTTCTTT
CDR3: CASSVMSGDTEAFF

D: -
J: TRBJ1-5
V: TRBV19
size: -
DNA: TGTGCCAGTAGTATGACAGTTTCAAGGAGGCATTTT
CDR3: CASSMTVSRRHF

D: TRBD1
J: TRBJ2-7
V: TRBV2
size: -
DNA: TGTGCCAGCCAAGACAGGGGGCGCGGATACGAGCAGTACTTC
CDR3: CASQDRGRGYEQYF

D: TRBD1
J: TRBJ1-2
V: TRBV9
size: -
DNA: TGTGCCAGCAGCGCAGGACAGGGCGAACGGTCGGGCTATGGCTACACCTTC
CDR3: CASSAGQGERSGYGYTF

D: -
J: TRBJ2-7
V: TRBV2
size: -
DNA: TGTGCCAGCAATATTGGGGGGAAAACCTACGAGCAGTACTTC
CDR3: CASNIGGKTYEQYF

D: TRBD1
J: TRBJ2-7
V: TRBV10-3
size: -
DNA: TGTGCCACCCGACGGACAGGGCAAGAGCAGTACTTC
CDR3: CATRRTGQEQYF

D: TRBD1
J: TRBJ1-5
V: TRBV6-1
size: -
DNA: TGTGCCAGCAGTGGGGCGACAGGGTCAGACCAGCCCCAGCATTTT
CDR3: CASSGATGSDQPQHF

D: TRBD2
J: TRBJ2-1
V: TRBV27
size: -
DNA: TGTGCCAGCAGTTCCCTCCCTAGCGGGCTCCACAATGAGCAGTTCTTC
CDR3: CASSSLPSGLHNEQFF

D: -
J: TRBJ1-1
V: TRBV28
size: once
DNA: TGTGCCAGCAGTTTAGACGGACTGTCGCGTGACTTT
CDR3: CASSLDGLSRDF

D: -
J: TRBJ1-3
V: TRBV11-2
size: -
DNA: TGTGCCAGCAGCTTAGTCGACACTGGAAACACCATATATTTT
CDR3: CASSLVDTGNTIYF